This T cell receptor beta chain emerged from a study of graft-versus-host responses after intestinal transplantation. Turning to the study itself: As for transplant type, recipients had multivisceral, liver-intestinal, or isolated intestinal grafts. Tacrolimus and steroids were given for about 3 years to all recipients after anti-thymocyte globulin induction.

The CDR3 is 15 residues long. Trimming pared 0 bases from V and 14 bases from J, leaving 17 bases between. CDR1 and CDR2 (germline): SGHAT, FQNNGV. Whole-study findings and limits: Ileal or blood samples showed some GvH clones first, and such clones were also found in recipient marrow.

A note on this clone: What it recognizes is unknown.

Sequencing was performed with immunoSEQ multiplex PCR; in TCRdb, only in-frame clones are kept and a portion is missing. The sample contains roughly 130,000 clones, roughly 91% of which appear only once. The clonotype comes from a human donor who received an intestinal transplant. This material consisted of unstimulated CD4+ T cells sorted from spleen or lymph node cells, taken before intestinal transplant. V usage is TRBV11-2 and J usage is TRBJ1-6; weak D call: TRBD1 (5 bases). CDR3 residues: CASSLEGTANSALHF. The CDR3 DNA is TGTGCCAGCAGCTTAGAAGGGACGGCTAATTCGGCCCTCCACTTT.